This T cell receptor (beta chain) was documented in a study of CD8+ T cells in alopecia areata. Looking at the study overall: Tofacitinib dosing lasted 6 to 18 months, which was then followed by 6 months off drug. Study-wide results and caveats: Many expanded lesional clones remained in scalp and blood on tofacitinib. As there was one nonresponder, how baseline CD8+ expansion relates to response remains uncertain.

Of note for this clone: What it binds is unknown.

Sequencing relied on a cDNA template that was reverse transcribed from extracted RNA. Data came from immunoSEQ multiplex PCR; TCRdb stores just in-frame clones and leaves some out. The table lists about 210,000 clones, about 64% of them singletons, with around 3.9% in the top ten. The CDR3 extends over 14 amino acids. Germline values: CDR1 SGHTA, CDR2 FQGNSA. V lost 4 bases and J 4 bases, leaving 11 bases between the germline ends. Indicated treatment: oral pan-JAK inhibitor, 5-10 mg twice daily. This chain links TRBV7-2 with TRBJ2-4; unclear D gene. The source is a human donor with alopecia areata. The material was CD4+ T cells sorted from blood, obtained at week 4, from a patient treated with tofacitinib. Written as DNA, the CDR3 is TGTGCCAGCAGCTATGACATGAAAAAAAACATTCAGTACTTC. Residues: CASSYDMKKNIQYF.